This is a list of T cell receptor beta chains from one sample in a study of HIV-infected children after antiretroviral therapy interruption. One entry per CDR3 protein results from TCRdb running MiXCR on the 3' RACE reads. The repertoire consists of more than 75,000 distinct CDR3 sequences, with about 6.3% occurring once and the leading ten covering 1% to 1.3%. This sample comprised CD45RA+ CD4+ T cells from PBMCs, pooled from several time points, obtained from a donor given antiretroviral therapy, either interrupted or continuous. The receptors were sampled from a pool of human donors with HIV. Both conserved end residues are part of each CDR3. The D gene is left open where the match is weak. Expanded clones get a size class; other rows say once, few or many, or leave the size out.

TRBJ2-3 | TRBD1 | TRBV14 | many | CASSQPDRVPDTQYF | TGTGCCAGCAGCCAGCCGGACAGGGTACCAGATACGCAGTATTTT
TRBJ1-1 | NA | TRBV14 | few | CASSQGFTTYRTEAFF | TGTGCCAGCAGCCAGGGGTTTACGACATACAGGACTGAAGCTTTCTTT
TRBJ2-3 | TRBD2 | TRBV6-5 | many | CASSYFTSAGTDTQYF | TGTGCCAGCAGTTATTTTACTAGCGCAGGCACAGATACGCAGTATTTT
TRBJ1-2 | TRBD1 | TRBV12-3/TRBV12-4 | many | CASSSYGTGFPHYGYTF | TGTGCCAGCAGTAGTTACGGGACAGGTTTCCCTCATTATGGCTACACCTTC
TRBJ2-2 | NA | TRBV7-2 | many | CASSLLGRQNTGELFF | TGTGCCAGCAGCCTACTGGGACGCCAGAACACCGGGGAGCTGTTTTTT
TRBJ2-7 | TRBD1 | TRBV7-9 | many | CASSSWGQTYEQYF | TGTGCCAGCAGCTCATGGGGACAGACCTACGAGCAGTACTTC
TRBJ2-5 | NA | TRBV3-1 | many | CASSQDWGGGETQYF | TGTGCCAGCAGCCAAGATTGGGGGGGCGGGGAGACCCAGTACTTC
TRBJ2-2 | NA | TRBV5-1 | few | CASSLVGGTGELFF | TGCGCCAGCAGTCTTGTCGGGGGAACCGGGGAGCTGTTTTTT
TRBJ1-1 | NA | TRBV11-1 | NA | CASSATAQGNTEAFF | TGTGCCAGCAGCGCCACGGCACAGGGCAACACTGAAGCTTTCTTT
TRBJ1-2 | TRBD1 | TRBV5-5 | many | CASLPGTVHYGYTF | TGTGCCAGCCTTCCTGGGACAGTGCACTATGGCTACACCTTC
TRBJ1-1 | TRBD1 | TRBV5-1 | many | CASSTGQGRGTEAFF | TGCGCCAGCAGCACTGGACAGGGGCGAGGCACTGAAGCTTTCTTT
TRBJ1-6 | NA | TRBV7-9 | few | CASSPPDSPLHF | TGTGCCAGCAGCCCGCCCGATTCACCCCTCCACTTT
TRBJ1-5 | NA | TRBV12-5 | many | CASGLVPPASVAGRRQPQHF | TGTGCTAGTGGTTTGGTACCACCCGCGAGCGTGGCAGGCAGACGTCAGCCCCAGCATTTT
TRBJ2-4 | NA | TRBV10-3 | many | CAISEGLQAKNIQYF | TGTGCCATCAGTGAGGGCCTCCAAGCCAAAAACATTCAGTACTTC
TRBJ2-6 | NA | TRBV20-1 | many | CSASCRVPGANVLTF | TGCAGTGCTAGTTGCAGGGTACCTGGGGCCAACGTCCTGACTTTC
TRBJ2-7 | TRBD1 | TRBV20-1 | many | CSAALDRGSYEQYF | TGCAGTGCTGCGTTGGACAGGGGATCCTACGAGCAGTACTTC
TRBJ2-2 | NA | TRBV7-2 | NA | CASSLTHPAGANTGELFF | TGTGCCAGCAGCCTAACCCATCCAGCGGGTGCGAACACCGGGGAGCTGTTTTTT
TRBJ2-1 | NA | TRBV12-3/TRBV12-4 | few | CASSPGLGYNEQFF | TGTGCCAGCAGCCCGGGGTTAGGGTACAATGAGCAGTTCTTC
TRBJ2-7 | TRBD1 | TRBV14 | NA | CASSQSRTGGAYLYF | TGTGCCAGCAGCCAATCCCGAACAGGGGGCGCGTATCTGTACTTC
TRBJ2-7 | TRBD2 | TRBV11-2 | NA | CASSSGTTISYEQYF | TGTGCCAGCAGCTCCGGGACTACCATCTCCTACGAGCAGTACTTC
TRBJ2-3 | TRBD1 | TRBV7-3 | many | CASSGTGVTDTQYF | TGTGCCAGCAGCGGGACAGGGGTCACAGATACGCAGTATTTT
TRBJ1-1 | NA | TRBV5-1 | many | CASSTTGYTEAFF | TGCGCCAGCAGTACGACGGGGTATACTGAAGCTTTCTTT
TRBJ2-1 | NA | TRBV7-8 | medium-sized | CASSWRGDRDEQFF | TGTGCCAGCAGCTGGAGAGGCGATCGGGATGAGCAGTTCTTC
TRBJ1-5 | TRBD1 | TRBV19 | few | CASSPGDRGIQPQHF | TGTGCCAGTAGTCCAGGGGACAGAGGGATTCAGCCCCAGCATTTT
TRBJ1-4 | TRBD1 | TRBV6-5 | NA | CASSQTGINEKLFF | TGTGCCAGCAGTCAGACAGGGATTAATGAAAAACTGTTTTTT
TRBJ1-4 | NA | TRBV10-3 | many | CAISANEKLFF | TGTGCCATCAGCGCCAATGAAAAACTGTTTTTT
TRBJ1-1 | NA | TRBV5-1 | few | CASRASRDNTEAFF | TGCGCCAGCCGAGCAAGCCGGGACAACACTGAAGCTTTCTTT
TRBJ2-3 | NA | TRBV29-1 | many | CSAHSGVGADTQYF | TGCAGCGCGCACTCGGGAGTGGGGGCAGATACGCAGTATTTT
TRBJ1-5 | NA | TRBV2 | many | CASSEASGLKHSNQPQHF | TGTGCCAGCAGTGAAGCGTCGGGACTTAAACATAGCAATCAGCCCCAGCATTTT
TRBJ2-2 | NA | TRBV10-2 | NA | CASSAGWTGELFF | TGCGCCAGCAGTGCGGGGTGGACCGGGGAGCTGTTTTTT
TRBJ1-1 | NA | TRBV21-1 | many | CASSKVAETGVGNTEAFF | TGTGCCAGCAGCAAAGTTGCCGAGACAGGGGTAGGGAACACTGAAGCTTTCTTT
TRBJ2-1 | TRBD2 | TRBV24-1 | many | CATSVPGGVDEQFF | TGTGCCACCAGTGTGCCGGGGGGTGTTGATGAGCAGTTCTTC
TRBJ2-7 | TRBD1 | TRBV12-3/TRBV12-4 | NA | CASSPGQGVQYF | TGTGCCAGCAGCCCGGGGCAGGGGGTACAGTACTTC
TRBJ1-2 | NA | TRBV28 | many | CASSSGTEPFSYTF | TGTGCCAGCAGTTCCGGGACTGAGCCTTTCTCCTACACCTTC
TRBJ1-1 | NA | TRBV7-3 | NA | CASIAGAFF | TGTGCCAGCATAGCGGGAGCTTTCTTT
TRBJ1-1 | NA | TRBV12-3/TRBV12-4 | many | CASSFGRVSTEAFF | TGTGCCAGCAGTTTCGGAAGAGTATCCACTGAAGCTTTCTTT
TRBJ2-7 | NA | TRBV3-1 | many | CASSQDGRRYEQYF | TGTGCCAGCAGCCAAGACGGAAGGCGCTACGAGCAGTACTTC
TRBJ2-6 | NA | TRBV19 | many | CASSVDSYWGSGANVLTF | TGTGCCAGTAGTGTGGACTCTTATTGGGGCTCTGGGGCCAACGTCCTGACTTTC
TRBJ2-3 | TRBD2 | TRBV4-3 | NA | CASSQGASTELAGGPDTQYF | TGCGCCAGCAGCCAAGGTGCCAGCACAGAACTAGCGGGAGGGCCAGATACGCAGTATTTT
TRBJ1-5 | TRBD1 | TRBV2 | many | CASSAGTANQPQHF | TGTGCCAGCAGCGCCGGGACAGCCAATCAGCCCCAGCATTTT
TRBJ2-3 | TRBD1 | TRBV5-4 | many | CASSLSRDRLTDTQYF | TGTGCCAGCAGCTTATCCCGGGACAGGCTCACAGATACGCAGTATTTT
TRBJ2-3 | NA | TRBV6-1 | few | CATTHDIASTDTQYF | TGTGCCACTACACACGACATTGCTAGCACAGATACGCAGTATTTT
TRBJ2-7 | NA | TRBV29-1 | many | CSVEIGRYEQYF | TGCAGCGTTGAAATAGGGCGCTACGAGCAGTACTTC
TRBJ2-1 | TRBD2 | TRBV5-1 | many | CASSPTSGTGERYNEQFF | TGCGCCAGCAGCCCAACTAGCGGGACGGGTGAAAGGTACAATGAGCAGTTCTTC
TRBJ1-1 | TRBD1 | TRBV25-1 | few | CASSRQGPSGNTEAFF | TGTGCCAGCAGTAGACAGGGGCCTTCCGGGAACACTGAAGCTTTCTTT
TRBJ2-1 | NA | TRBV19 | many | CASRRVVGAYNEQFF | TGTGCCAGTAGAAGGGTAGTTGGGGCTTACAATGAGCAGTTCTTC
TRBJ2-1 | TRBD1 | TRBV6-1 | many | CASSEMTGVWNEQFF | TGTGCCAGCAGTGAAATGACAGGGGTTTGGAATGAGCAGTTCTTC